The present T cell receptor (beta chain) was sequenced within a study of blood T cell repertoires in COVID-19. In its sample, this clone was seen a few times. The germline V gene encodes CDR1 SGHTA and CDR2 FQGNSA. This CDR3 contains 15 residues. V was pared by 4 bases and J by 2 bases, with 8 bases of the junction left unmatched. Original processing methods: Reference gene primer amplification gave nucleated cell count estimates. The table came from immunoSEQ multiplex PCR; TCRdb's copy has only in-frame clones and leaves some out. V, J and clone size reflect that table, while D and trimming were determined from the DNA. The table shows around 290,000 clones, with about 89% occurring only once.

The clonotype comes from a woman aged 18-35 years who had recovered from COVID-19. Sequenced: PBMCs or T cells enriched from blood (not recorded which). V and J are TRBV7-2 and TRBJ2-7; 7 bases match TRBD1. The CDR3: CASSSLTGNPYEQYF. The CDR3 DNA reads TGTGCCAGCAGCTCCCTGACAGGGAACCCCTACGAGCAGTACTTC.